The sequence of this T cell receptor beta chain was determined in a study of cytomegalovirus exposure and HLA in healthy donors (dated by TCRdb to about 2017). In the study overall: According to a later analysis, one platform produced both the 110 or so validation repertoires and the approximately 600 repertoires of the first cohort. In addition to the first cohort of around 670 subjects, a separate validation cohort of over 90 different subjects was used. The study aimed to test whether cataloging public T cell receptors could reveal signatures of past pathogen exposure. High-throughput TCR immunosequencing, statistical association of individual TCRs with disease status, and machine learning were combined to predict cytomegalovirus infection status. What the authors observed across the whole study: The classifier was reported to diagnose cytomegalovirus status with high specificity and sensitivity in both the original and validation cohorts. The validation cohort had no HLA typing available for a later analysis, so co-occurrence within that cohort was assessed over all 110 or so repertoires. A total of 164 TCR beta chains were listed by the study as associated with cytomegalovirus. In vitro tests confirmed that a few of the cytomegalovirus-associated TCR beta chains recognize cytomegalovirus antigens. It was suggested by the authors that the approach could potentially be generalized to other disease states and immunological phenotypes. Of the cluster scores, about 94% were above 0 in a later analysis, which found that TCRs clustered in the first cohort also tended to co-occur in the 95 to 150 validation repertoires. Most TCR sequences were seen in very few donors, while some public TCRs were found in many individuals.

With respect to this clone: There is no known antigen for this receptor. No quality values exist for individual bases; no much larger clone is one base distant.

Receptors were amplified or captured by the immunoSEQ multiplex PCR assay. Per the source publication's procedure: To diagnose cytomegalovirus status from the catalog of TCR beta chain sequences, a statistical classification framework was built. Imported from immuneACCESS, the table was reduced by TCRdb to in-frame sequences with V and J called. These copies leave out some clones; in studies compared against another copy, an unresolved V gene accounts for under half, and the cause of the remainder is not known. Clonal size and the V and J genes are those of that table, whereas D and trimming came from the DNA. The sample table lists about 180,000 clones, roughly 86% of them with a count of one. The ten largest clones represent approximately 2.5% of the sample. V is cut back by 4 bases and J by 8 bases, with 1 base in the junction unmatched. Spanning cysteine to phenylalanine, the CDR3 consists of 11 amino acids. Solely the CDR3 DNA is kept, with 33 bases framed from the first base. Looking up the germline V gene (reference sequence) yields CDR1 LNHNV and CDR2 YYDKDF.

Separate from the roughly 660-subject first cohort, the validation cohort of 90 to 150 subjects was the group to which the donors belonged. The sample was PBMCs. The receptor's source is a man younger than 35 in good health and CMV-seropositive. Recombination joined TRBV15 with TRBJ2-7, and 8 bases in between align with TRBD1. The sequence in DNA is TGTGCCACCAGCATCAGGGGGCAGCAGTACTTC. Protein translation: CATSIRGQQYF.